Listed below are T cell receptor beta chains from one sample, sequenced in a study of regulatory T cells in long-lasting Graves disease. MiXCR, applied by TCRdb to the multiplex PCR reads, yields one record per CDR3 protein. The table shows about 460,000 distinct CDR3 sequences, with about 14% occurring only once. These records were also assigned to another study, of T cells in Graves' hyperthyroidism and ophthalmopathy.

The source was peripheral blood mononuclear cells (PBMCs), collected at new diagnosis, from a patient treated with antithyroid drugs. These receptor sequences come from a woman between 50 and 59 years old with Graves disease. Both conserved end residues are part of each CDR3. Fields, in order: D gene, CDR3 length, J gene, V gene, clone size, CDR3 protein, CDR3 DNA. The D gene is left open where the match is weak. For some rows the clone size is stated as once, few or many, or as a class when expanded; others skip it.

>TRBD2|15|TRBJ2-7|TRBV5-1|many
CASSWLAGGTSEQYF
TGCGCCAGCAGCTGGCTAGCGGGTGGGACCTCCGAGCAGTACTTC
>TRBD2|14|TRBJ2-1|TRBV6-1|few
CASRGPGTSIEQFF
TGTGCCAGCAGGGGCCCCGGGACTAGTATTGAGCAGTTCTTC
>TRBD2|14|TRBJ2-1|TRBV5-4|few
CATGLGGRVNEQFF
TGTGCCACCGGATTAGGCGGGAGGGTGAATGAGCAGTTCTTC
>TRBD1|15|TRBJ2-2|TRBV6-1|many
CASSETGLNTGELFF
TGTGCCAGCAGCGAGACAGGGTTGAACACCGGGGAGCTGTTTTTT
>.|14|TRBJ1-1|TRBV5-1|.
CASSQTGPNTEAFF
TGCGCCAGCAGCCAGACAGGCCCGAACACTGAAGCTTTCTTT
>.|15|TRBJ1-3|TRBV5-1|few
CASSPSYTDGGTIYF
TGCGCCAGCAGCCCGAGTTACACCGACGGAGGCACCATATATTTT
>TRBD1|18|TRBJ2-3|TRBV28|many
CASSLLSTGGGSSDTQYF
TGTGCCAGCAGTTTACTCTCGACAGGGGGCGGTTCGTCAGATACGCAGTATTTT
>.|12|TRBJ2-7|TRBV3-1|many
CASSQDREEQYF
TGTGCCAGCAGCCAAGATAGGGAGGAGCAGTACTTC
>TRBD1|15|TRBJ2-1|TRBV7-8|many
CASSLSGQALNEQFF
TGTGCCAGCAGCTTATCGGGACAGGCCCTCAATGAGCAGTTCTTC
>.|12|TRBJ1-6|TRBV3-1|many
CASSHDNSPLHF
TGTGCCAGCAGCCATGACAATTCGCCCCTCCACTTT
>.|14|TRBJ2-7|TRBV2|.
CASSWTQSSYEQYF
TGTGCCAGCAGCTGGACTCAAAGCTCCTACGAGCAGTACTTC
>TRBD2|16|TRBJ2-1|TRBV7-9|few
CASSSTTSTSDNEQFF
TGTGCCAGCAGCTCAACAACCTCCACTAGCGACAATGAGCAGTTCTTC
>.|15|TRBJ2-2|TRBV18|few
CASSPMEGNTGELFF
TGTGCCAGCTCACCAATGGAGGGCAACACCGGGGAGCTGTTTTTT
>TRBD2|16|TRBJ2-1|TRBV3-1|many
CASSTRPGGSYNEQFF
TGTGCCAGCAGCACCAGGCCGGGGGGCTCCTACAATGAGCAGTTCTTC
>TRBD1|18|TRBJ1-1|TRBV30|many
CAWSVRWGTGGAWTEAFF
TGTGCCTGGAGTGTAAGGTGGGGGACAGGGGGCGCGTGGACTGAAGCTTTCTTT
>.|15|TRBJ1-6|TRBV28|many
CASSILRSPSSPLHF
TGTGCCAGCAGTATCCTCCGATCTCCCAGTTCACCCCTCCACTTT
>.|15|TRBJ2-7|TRBV4-2|many
CASSQDTVRSYEQYF
TGTGCCAGCAGCCAAGACACAGTACGCTCCTACGAGCAGTACTTC
>.|12|TRBJ2-5|TRBV20-1|few
CSASTLGETQYF
TGCAGTGCTAGTACCTTGGGGGAGACCCAGTACTTC
>.|16|TRBJ1-5|TRBV3-1|.
CASSQGLWGANQPQHF
TGTGCCAGCAGCCAAGGTTTATGGGGGGCCAATCAGCCCCAGCATTTT
>TRBD2|16|TRBJ2-2|TRBV29-1|few
CSVTTSGTLLTGELFF
TGCAGCGTTACGACTAGCGGAACCCTATTAACCGGGGAGCTGTTTTTT
>.|13|TRBJ1-5|TRBV30|many
CAWSLDHNQPQHF
TGTGCCTGGAGTTTAGACCACAATCAGCCCCAGCATTTT
>TRBD1|17|TRBJ2-5|TRBV11-3|many
CASSLTFGQGGPETQYF
TGTGCCAGCAGCTTGACTTTTGGACAGGGAGGTCCAGAGACCCAGTACTTC
>.|18|TRBJ2-7|TRBV28|few
CASRPPGTAAGVNYEQYF
TGTGCCAGCAGACCTCCTGGGACAGCCGCGGGGGTCAACTACGAGCAGTACTTC
>.|12|TRBJ2-7|TRBV2|.
CASMRAGREQYF
TGTGCCAGCATGCGGGCGGGACGCGAGCAGTACTTC
>.|15|TRBJ1-1|TRBV28|many
CASSLNPGAPTEAFF
TGTGCCAGCAGTTTAAATCCGGGGGCACCCACTGAAGCTTTCTTT
>.|14|TRBJ1-1|TRBV15|once
CATSRDRSDTEAFF
TGTGCCACCAGCAGAGATCGGAGCGACACTGAAGCTTTCTTT
>TRBD2|16|TRBJ2-1|TRBV6-4|few
CASSDGEREGNNEQFF
TGTGCCAGCAGTGACGGAGAGCGGGAGGGAAACAATGAGCAGTTCTTC
>TRBD1|14|TRBJ2-4|TRBV28|many
CASRTGEAKNIQYF
TGTGCCAGCAGGACAGGGGAGGCCAAAAACATTCAGTACTTC
>TRBD2|16|TRBJ2-2|TRBV6-1|many
CASSALAGTVTGELFF
TGTGCCAGCAGTGCCCTAGCGGGGACCGTCACCGGGGAGCTGTTTTTT
>.|14|TRBJ2-3|TRBV19|many
CASSIQRLTDTQYF
TGTGCCAGTAGTATCCAGCGGTTGACAGATACGCAGTATTTT
>TRBD2|15|TRBJ2-1|TRBV2|many
CASSGQLAGVNEQFF
TGTGCCAGCAGTGGACAACTAGCGGGAGTTAATGAGCAGTTCTTC
>.|16|TRBJ1-4|TRBV7-3|many
CASSLMGRANGEKLFF
TGTGCCAGCAGCTTAATGGGCAGGGCCAACGGTGAAAAACTGTTTTTT
>TRBD1|15|TRBJ2-7|TRBV7-2|many
CASSLRQGPSYEQYF
TGTGCCAGCAGCTTAAGACAGGGGCCTTCCTACGAGCAGTACTTC
>TRBD2|22|TRBJ2-2|TRBV11-2|few
CASSLKPDAEAGGPTNTGELFF
TGTGCCAGCAGCTTAAAACCCGACGCAGAAGCGGGAGGGCCAACTAACACCGGGGAGCTGTTTTTT
>.|13|TRBJ2-7|TRBV10-3|.
CAINEGRSYEQYF
TGTGCCATCAACGAGGGAAGGTCCTACGAGCAGTACTTC
>.|13|TRBJ2-3|TRBV5-1|many
CASRDSSTGTQYF
TGCGCCAGCAGGGACTCAAGCACGGGTACGCAGTATTTT
>TRBD1|15|TRBJ2-5|TRBV9|.
CASSVRDRGPETQYF
TGTGCCAGCAGCGTACGGGACAGGGGTCCGGAGACCCAGTACTTC
>.|15|TRBJ2-2|TRBV10-1|few
CASSESPKNTGELFF
TGCGCCAGCAGTGAGTCGCCTAAGAACACCGGGGAGCTGTTTTTT
>.|15|TRBJ1-5|TRBV5-5|.
CASSFTGHSNQPQHF
TGTGCCAGCAGCTTTACAGGGCATAGCAATCAGCCCCAGCATTTT
>.|14|TRBJ1-1|TRBV7-3|.
CASSSGGSDTEAFF
TGTGCCAGCAGCTCTGGGGGGTCCGACACTGAAGCTTTCTTT
>.|15|TRBJ1-1|TRBV18|.
CASSPPVYMNTEAFF
TGTGCCAGCTCACCACCTGTTTATATGAACACTGAAGCTTTCTTT
>TRBD1|15|TRBJ2-1|TRBV7-9|.
CASSPTGLSYNEQFF
TGTGCCAGCAGCCCGACAGGGCTTTCCTACAATGAGCAGTTCTTC
>TRBD2|15|TRBJ2-1|TRBV6-1|many
CASSGLAGVAGEQFF
TGTGCCAGCAGTGGACTAGCGGGAGTTGCGGGTGAGCAGTTCTTC
>TRBD2|16|TRBJ2-1|TRBV24-1|.
CATSVMSGSSYNEQFF
TGTGCCACCAGTGTAATGAGCGGGAGCTCCTACAATGAGCAGTTCTTC
>TRBD1|15|TRBJ2-2|TRBV19|.
CASSIRGPDTGELFF
TGTGCCAGTAGTATCAGGGGGCCGGACACCGGGGAGCTGTTTTTT
>.|14|TRBJ2-2|TRBV12-3/TRBV12-4|many
CASSLLRSTGELFF
TGTGCCAGCAGTTTACTGAGGTCCACCGGGGAGCTGTTTTTT